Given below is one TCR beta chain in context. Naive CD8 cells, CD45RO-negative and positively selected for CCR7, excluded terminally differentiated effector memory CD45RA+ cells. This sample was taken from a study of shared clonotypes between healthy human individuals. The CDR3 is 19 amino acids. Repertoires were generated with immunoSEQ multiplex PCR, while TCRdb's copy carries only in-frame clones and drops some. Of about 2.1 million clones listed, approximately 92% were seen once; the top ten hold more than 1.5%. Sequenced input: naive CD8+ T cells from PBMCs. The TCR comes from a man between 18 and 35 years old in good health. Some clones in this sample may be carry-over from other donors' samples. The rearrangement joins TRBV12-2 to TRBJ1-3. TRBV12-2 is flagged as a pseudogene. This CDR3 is CASRLARGWPRGPGNTIYF. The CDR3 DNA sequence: TGTGCAAGTCGCTTAGCGCGGGGCTGGCCCCGAGGCCCTGGAAACACCATATATTTT.